This TCR beta chain was documented in a study of PD-1 blockade in classical Hodgkin lymphoma (dated by TCRdb to 2018 to 2021). Describing the broader study: Nivolumab dosing was 3 mg/kg intravenously every 2 weeks, continuing until either disease progression or unacceptable toxicity. The study used TCR beta sequencing and CyTOF to define a peripheral blood immune signature of response to PD-1 blockade in classical Hodgkin lymphoma. What the study reported, not specific to this receptor: Lower diversity was seen in patients whose nivolumab began less than 1 year after ASCT, and these patients were left out of later analyses so that immune reconstitution would not confound the results. The study was limited to a single clinical trial cohort, and causes of repertoire differences, possibly disease activity or prior therapy, remained undefined. Baseline TCR diversity was reported to be lower in newly diagnosed patients than in healthy donors and to be lower still in relapsed/refractory patients. Trial patients with a complete response had baseline diversity similar to that of newly diagnosed patients, while partial responders and progressors had significantly lower diversity. By C4D1, a significant rise was seen in CD4+ TCR diversity but not in CD8+ TCR diversity (p=0.0027 vs p=0.16), and the rise was most apparent among complete responders (p=0.02).

Of note for this clone: The target of this receptor is not known. No base qualities exist here, and no much larger clone lies one base off it.

The germline ends are 24 bases apart after V is trimmed by 5 bases and J by 5 bases. Including cysteine and phenylalanine, the CDR3 has 17 amino acids. The kept DNA is CDR3 alone, 51 bases in frame from the first base. CDR1 and CDR2 (SSHAT, FNYEAQ) derive from the germline V gene (reference sequence). The time point label for this specimen denotes: cycle 2 day 1 (C2D1) of nivolumab. Relapse after autologous stem cell transplantation had occurred in all trial patients, and cohorts A, B and C were distinguished by prior brentuximab vedotin exposure. The trial cohort included more than 55 patients with relapsed/refractory classical Hodgkin lymphoma, and each patient had a best overall response of complete response, partial response or progressive disease. In the multi-cohort phase II CheckMate 205 trial, trial patients received single-agent nivolumab. Best overall response was determined by an independent review committee according to the 2007 International Working Group response criteria. Trial PBMCs were collected immediately before nivolumab initiation (C1D1) and during therapy at cycle 2 day 1 and cycle 4 day 1. Peripheral blood was collected in 8 mL Vacutainer Cell Preparation Tubes, from which PBMCs were isolated by centrifugation and then cryopreserved.

Genomic DNA was extracted with the Qiagen DNeasy kit from unsorted PBMCs and from negatively selected CD4+ and CD8+ fractions. Amplification of TCR beta CDR3 regions was done by immunoSEQ multiplex PCR with primers that anneal to V and J segments. Amplification bias was minimized using a synthetic immune receptor repertoire, and residual bias was removed computationally after sequencing. Per the authors' processing: Repertoire diversity was quantified as the Shannon entropy index using custom Python scripts. The unsorted, CD4+ and CD8+ repertoires were each analyzed separately, with the exception of combined analyses, where CD4+ and CD8+ sequences were merged in silico. A clone was considered expanded if an increase in frequency of at least 2-fold after treatment relative to C1D1 was found, and a pseudocount of 0.5 was applied to clones undetected at baseline. Singleton clones were defined as clones with 0 or 1 copy at C1D1, and non-singleton clones were defined as clones with 2 or more copies. Clones expanded in unsorted samples were annotated as CD4+, CD8+ or unknown by matching protein sequences in sorted samples from the same patient. Wilcoxon tests on paired samples were used to test diversity changes from C1D1 to C4D1. TCRdb retrieved this table from immuneACCESS and kept in-frame rearrangements only. Not all clones are present; in checked studies, unresolved V genes account for under half, and no reason is known for the remainder. V and J calls and clone size are given by that table; D and trimming were obtained from the DNA. Counted in this sample were about 58,000 clones; approximately 90% of them appeared once. The top ten constitute roughly 10% of the sample.

The receptor's source is a human donor with classical Hodgkin lymphoma. This chain joins TRBV7-7 to TRBJ2-5; a weak D assignment points to TRBD1 (6 bases agree). The sample here was peripheral blood mononuclear cells (PBMCs), taken before the second cycle of nivolumab. The bases read TGTGCCAGCAGCCCCAGGGGAGCGCGACAGTTGGCCGAGACCCAGTACTTC. The encoded protein is CASSPRGARQLAETQYF.